Below, 18 T cell receptor beta chains from the same sample are listed, as sequenced in a study of T cell clonotyping in hematopoietic cell transplantation. The repertoire was sequenced with immunoSEQ multiplex PCR; TCRdb's copy has only in-frame clones and lacks some. The data hold 12,000 to 15,000 clones, with approximately 84% observed a single time. The sample here was PBMCs, taken 100 days after allogeneic stem cell transplant. Source of these receptors: a male patient in his forties or fifties who had an allogeneic stem cell transplant from an unrelated donor, so T cells may come from the graft donor. Some clones in this sample may be carry-over from other donors' samples.

V is TRBV5-1 and J is TRBJ1-2, with a possible D match to TRBD1 (6 bases). The ends were cut back, 3 bases at V and 2 bases at J, with 8 bases in the middle. The germline gives CDR1 SGHRS, CDR2 YFSETQ. The CDR3 length is 13 residues. The DNA of the CDR3 is TGCGCCAGCAGCTCACAGGGCAACTATGGCTACACCTTC. Its protein is CASSSQGNYGYTF.

The rearrangement joins TRBV7-2 to TRBJ1-3; 7 bases align to TRBD1. The CDR3 has 15 amino acids. After removal of 5 bases from V and 3 bases from J, the junction contained 7 bases not matched to a gene. Per germline, CDR1 SGHTA and CDR2 FQGNSA. The CDR3 DNA follows: TGTGCCAGCAGCCGAGGGGGCGCTGTTGGAAACACCATATATTTT. This gives the protein CASSRGGAVGNTIYF.

This clone has only one observation. This chain connects TRBV6-6 to TRBJ2-7; D possibly uses TRBD1 or TRBD2 (5 bases each). CDR3 length: 13 residues. In germline, CDR1 is MNHNY, CDR2 SVGAGI (reference sequence). V lost 8 bases to trimming and J lost 2 bases, with 13 bases between them. The CDR3 bases are TGTGCCAGCGGGGGAACAGAGACCTACGAGCAGTACTTC. This translates into CASGGTETYEQYF.

V and J are TRBV6-5 and TRBJ1-2, with TRBD1 matching 7 bases. The CDR3 is 16 residues long. V shed 4 bases, J shed 0 bases, and the junction held 8 bases outside the gene matches. Looked up from germline, CDR1 is MNHEY and CDR2 is SVGAGI. CDR3 sequence (DNA): TGTGCCAGCAGTTCTGGGGGGACAGCTACTAACTATGGCTACACCTTC. Its translation: CASSSGGTATNYGYTF.

Comments on this clone: The sample has other DNA sequences that encode this CDR3 too. J is TRBJ1-1 and V is TRBV30, with D hard to call. Germline lookup yields CDR1 GTSNPN and CDR2 SVGIG (reference sequence). The CDR3 is 11 residues long. Trimming pared 0 bases from V and 6 bases from J, leaving 5 bases between. This CDR3 reads CAWSVLAEAFF. The CDR3 DNA reads as TGTGCCTGGAGTGTACTCGCTGAAGCTTTCTTT.

The rearrangement uses TRBV5-1 and TRBJ1-6; 8 nucleotides agree with TRBD1. The CDR3 consists of 15 residues. Germline-derived CDR1 and CDR2 are SGHRS and YFSETQ. Trimming took 4 bases from V and 11 from J; bases not matched to a gene: 11. The CDR3 sequence: CASSPRGGQGAPLHF. The DNA of the CDR3 is TGCGCCAGCAGCCCTCGAGGAGGACAGGGAGCACCCCTCCACTTT.

Written as DNA, the CDR3 is TGTGCCAGCAGCTTATCCGGGGGAGTCCCCTACAATGAGCAGTTCTTC. It specifies CASSLSGGVPYNEQFF. The chain has TRBV7-3 and TRBJ2-1; D perhaps matches TRBD2 (6 bases). This CDR3 is 16 amino acids long. Germline assignment: CDR1 SGHTA and CDR2 FQGTGA. Trimming stripped 2 bases from V and 2 bases from J, with 13 bases between.

The chain recombines TRBV5-1 with TRBJ2-3; a weak D match, TRBD2 (5 bases). Germline V gene data show CDR1 as SGHRS and CDR2 as YFSETQ. The CDR3 runs to 15 residues. Trimming stripped 4 bases from V and 5 bases from J, with 17 bases between. The CDR3 coding sequence is TGCGCCAGCAGCCACCGAGGGCAGGTGGGAGATACGCAGTATTTT. Its translation is CASSHRGQVGDTQYF. Full variable domain (outside the CDR3, taken from reference TRBV5-1 and TRBJ2-3): KAGVTQTPRYLIKTRGQQVTLSCSPISGHRSVSWYQQTPGQGLQFLFEYFSETQRNKGNFPGRFSGRQFSNSRSEMNVSTLELGDSALYLCASSHRGQVGDTQYFGPGTRLTVL.

V gene TRBV19 combines with J gene TRBJ2-1, with TRBD2 identical over 12 bases. Germline trimming cut 4 bases from V and 7 bases from J; bases unmatched to any gene: 5. This CDR3 comprises 15 residues. The germline CDR1 and CDR2 sequences are LNHDA and SQIVND (reference sequence). DNA for the CDR3: TGTGCCAGTAGTACCCGACTAGCGGGAGTTAATGAGCAGTTCTTC. Translated, it gives CASSTRLAGVNEQFF.

The chain has TRBV7-9 and TRBJ2-7; tentative D call: TRBD1 (6 bases). The CDR3 totals 14 residues. Germline V gene lookup returns CDR1 SEHNR and CDR2 FQNEAQ (reference sequence). Deletions cut 5 bases from V and 1 base from J, with 12 bases between. CDR3 DNA sequence: TGTGCCAGCAGCCCCCGGGACAAGTCCTACGAGCAGTACTTC. Translating it yields CASSPRDKSYEQYF.

This clone appeared a single time. The chain has TRBV4-2 and TRBJ2-3; 10 bases agree with TRBD2. CDR3 size: 14 residues. Germline lookup yields CDR1 LGHNA and CDR2 YNFKEQ. V shed 8 bases, J shed 6 bases, and the junction held 8 bases outside the gene matches. The CDR3 nucleotides read TGTGCCAGCGGAAGCGGGGGGGCCCAGGATACGCAGTATTTT. This gives the protein CASGSGGAQDTQYF.

The rearrangement links TRBV14 to TRBJ1-3; D unresolved. Germline lookup yields CDR1 SGHDN and CDR2 FVKESK. With 3 bases removed from V and 2 bases from J, the gap between germline ends came to 11 bases. The CDR3 contains 15 residues. The CDR3, as DNA: TGTGCCAGCAGCCAGGACCTAAACACTGGAAACACCATATATTTT. This gives the protein CASSQDLNTGNTIYF. Drawing the rest from reference TRBV14 and TRBJ1-3, the complete variable domain is EAGVTQFPSHSVIEKGQTVTLRCDPISGHDNLYWYRRVMGKEIKFLLHFVKESKQDESGMPNNRFLAERTGGTYSTLKVQPAELEDSGVYFCASSQDLNTGNTIYFGEGSWLTVV.

The genes are TRBV23-1 and TRBJ2-1; 10 bases agree with TRBD2. TRBV23-1 is designated an ORF whose function remains uncertain. There are 17 residues in the CDR3. Trimming at V came to 3 bases and at J to 1 base, leaving 6 bases not matched to a gene. CDR3 sequence reads: CASSHPPTSGSYNEQFF. The CDR3 nucleotides are TGCGCCAGCAGTCACCCCCCGACTAGCGGGTCCTACAATGAGCAGTTCTTC.

The rearrangement joins TRBV10-3 to TRBJ1-2; a possible D gene is TRBD1 (6 bases). Germline CDR1 and CDR2: ENHRY and SYGVKD. Trimming left V 0 bases short and J 4 bases short, with 9 bases between. This CDR3 comprises 14 residues. DNA for the CDR3: TGTGCCATCAGTGAGTCTGGACAGATCTATGGCTACACCTTC. It specifies CAISESGQIYGYTF.

The chain employs TRBV28 and TRBJ2-7; D gene unclear. Trimming left V 5 bases short and J 3 bases short, with 11 bases between. Germline CDR1 is MDHEN and CDR2 is SYDVKM. The CDR3 loop spans 13 amino acids. The CDR3 DNA reads TGTGCCAGCAGTACCCCTAACCGCTACGAGCAGTACTTC. Translated, it gives CASSTPNRYEQYF.

This clone was seen a single time. V is TRBV5-1 and J is TRBJ2-3, with TRBD2 matching 14 bases. Per germline, CDR1 SGHRS and CDR2 YFSETQ. Trimming at V came to 9 bases and at J to 1 base, leaving 1 base not matched to a gene. The CDR3 covers 14 residues. The CDR3 region is CATGLAGGTDTQYF. The CDR3 coding sequence is TGCGCCACGGGACTAGCGGGGGGCACAGATACGCAGTATTTT.

The chain employs TRBV29-1 and TRBJ2-1, with D perhaps TRBD2 (6 bases). Trimming pared 1 base from V and 6 bases from J, leaving 10 bases between. The CDR3 is 13 residues long. Germline V lookup: CDR1 SQVTM, CDR2 ANQGSEA. Here the CDR3 reads CSVEAGLINEQFF. The CDR3 bases are TGCAGCGTTGAAGCGGGACTTATCAATGAGCAGTTCTTC.

The chain recombines TRBV27 with TRBJ1-2; 11 nucleotides align to TRBD1. Germline CDR1 reads MNHEY; CDR2 reads SMNVEV (reference sequence). The V gene end was trimmed by 6 bases and the J gene end by 4 bases; junction bases not matched to a gene: 13. The CDR3 is made up of 17 amino acids. The CDR3 loop reads CASRYRDRGTRGYGYTF. CDR3 nucleotide sequence: TGTGCCAGCAGATACCGGGACAGGGGGACTCGCGGCTATGGCTACACCTTC.